Listed below are T cell receptor beta chains from one sample, sequenced in a study of blood T cell repertoires in COVID-19. Clones were read by immunoSEQ multiplex PCR, and TCRdb kept only the in-frame ones, dropping some. The table includes 250,000 to 300,000 clones, around 80% detected once. The sequenced sample was peripheral blood. All receptors come from a man older than 75 with acute or convalescent COVID-19. Both conserved end residues are part of each CDR3. The D gene is left open where the match is weak. Part of the rows lack a size; the others show once, few, many or a class for expanded clones.

J | size | V | D | CDR3 | DNA
TRBJ1-1 | few | TRBV2 | TRBD1 | CASRGDRNTEAFF | TGTGCCAGCAGGGGGGACAGGAACACTGAAGCTTTCTTT
TRBJ2-7 | few | TRBV7-8 | NA | CASSVQGTVDEQYF | TGTGCCAGCAGCGTACAGGGTACAGTCGACGAGCAGTACTTC
TRBJ2-2 | NA | TRBV7-9 | NA | CASVGQENTGELFF | TGTGCCAGCGTGGGGCAGGAGAACACCGGGGAGCTGTTTTTT
TRBJ2-5 | NA | TRBV5-1 | NA | CASSLGAEETQYF | TGCGCCAGCAGCTTGGGGGCCGAAGAGACCCAGTACTTC
TRBJ1-4 | once | TRBV3-1/TRBV3-2 | NA | CASSPSGQLEKLFF | TGTGCCAGCAGCCCTTCAGGACAGCTGGAAAAACTGTTTTTT
TRBJ2-1 | NA | TRBV7-9 | TRBD2 | CASSSSRTSEWWNEQFF | TGTGCCAGCAGCTCCTCCCGGACTAGCGAGTGGTGGAATGAGCAGTTCTTC
TRBJ2-3 | once | TRBV4-2 | TRBD1 | CASSQGQGSTDTQYF | TGTGCCAGCAGCCAAGGACAGGGGAGCACAGATACGCAGTATTTT
TRBJ2-2 | NA | TRBV3-1/TRBV3-2 | NA | CASSLWGDGELFF | TGTGCCAGCAGCCTCTGGGGCGACGGGGAGCTGTTTTTT
TRBJ2-3 | NA | TRBV4-1 | TRBD2 | CASSQEGGSDTQYF | TGCGCCAGCAGCCAAGAGGGGGGGTCGGATACGCAGTATTTT
TRBJ1-5 | many | TRBV4-1 | TRBD1 | CASSQSGTGSVHQPQHF | TGCGCCAGCAGCCAGTCTGGGACAGGGAGTGTACATCAGCCCCAGCATTTT
TRBJ2-1 | NA | TRBV6-2/TRBV6-3 | NA | CASSSQRNSYNEQFF | TGTGCCAGCAGTTCTCAGCGGAACTCCTACAATGAGCAGTTCTTC
TRBJ1-5 | NA | TRBV28 | NA | CASNGQYSNQPQHF | TGTGCCAGCAACGGACAGTATAGCAATCAGCCCCAGCATTTT
TRBJ2-1 | few | TRBV4-1 | TRBD2 | CASSQERVRTSGGNEQFF | TGCGCCAGCAGCCAAGAAAGAGTCCGGACTAGCGGGGGGAATGAGCAGTTCTTC
TRBJ1-6 | NA | TRBV5-1 | TRBD1 | CASSTTGQGSGSPLHF | TGCGCCAGCAGCACAACGGGACAGGGGTCGGGTTCACCCCTCCACTTT
TRBJ2-7 | NA | TRBV7-2 | TRBD1 | CASSFIGQGYEQYF | TGTGCCAGCAGCTTTATTGGACAGGGCTACGAGCAGTACTTC
TRBJ1-1 | NA | TRBV5-1 | TRBD1 | CASSSQTGSAEAFF | TGCGCCAGCAGCTCCCAGACAGGGTCTGCTGAAGCTTTCTTT
TRBJ2-5 | NA | TRBV5-8 | TRBD2 | CASSPGTSGSFMGETQYF | TGTGCCAGCAGCCCTGGGACTAGCGGGAGTTTTATGGGAGAGACCCAGTACTTC
TRBJ2-3 | NA | TRBV28 | TRBD1 | CASIQEQGVGDTQYF | TGTGCCAGCATACAGGAGCAGGGGGTGGGAGATACGCAGTATTTT
TRBJ2-5 | NA | TRBV19 | TRBD1 | CATQRGTGGSETQYF | TGTGCCACCCAGAGGGGGACAGGGGGCTCGGAGACCCAGTACTTC
TRBJ2-3 | NA | TRBV15 | TRBD1 | CATSSGGTGGKDTQYF | TGTGCCACCAGCTCCGGCGGGACAGGAGGGAAAGATACGCAGTATTTT
TRBJ2-5 | once | TRBV5-1 | TRBD1 | CASSRAGTGMVETQYF | TGCGCCAGCAGCAGAGCCGGGACAGGGATGGTGGAGACCCAGTACTTC